These T cell receptor beta chains were read from a single sample in a study of T cells in Graves' hyperthyroidism and ophthalmopathy. MiXCR was run by TCRdb on the multiplex PCR reads, yielding one entry per CDR3 protein. This sample has around 400,000 distinct CDR3 sequences, with approximately 25% found just once. The source material was blood. Receptors originate from a man in his fifties or sixties with Graves' hyperthyroidism. Both conserved end residues are part of each CDR3. Fields, in order: CDR3 protein, CDR3 DNA, D gene, V gene, J gene, clone size. A D gene is named only where the DNA matches it firmly. Clone size is given for some rows only: seen once, a few or many times, or a class if the clone is expanded.

cdr3_aa: CASSIAGDQPQHF; cdr3_nt: TGTGCCAGTAGTATCGCAGGGGATCAGCCCCAGCATTTT; d_call: NA; v_call: TRBV19; j_call: TRBJ1-5; clone_size: few
cdr3_aa: CASSENGGNTIYF; cdr3_nt: TGCGCCAGCAGTGAGAACGGCGGGAACACCATATATTTT; d_call: NA; v_call: TRBV10-1; j_call: TRBJ1-3; clone_size: NA
cdr3_aa: CASSPIGSGIFYEQFF; cdr3_nt: TGTGCCAGCTCACCAATAGGTAGCGGGATCTTCTATGAGCAGTTCTTC; d_call: TRBD2; v_call: TRBV18; j_call: TRBJ2-1; clone_size: few
cdr3_aa: CASRRQGFSSGELFF; cdr3_nt: TGTGCCAGCAGGAGACAGGGGTTTAGTTCCGGGGAGCTGTTTTTT; d_call: TRBD1; v_call: TRBV2; j_call: TRBJ2-2; clone_size: once
cdr3_aa: CASSFTLRGDTQYF; cdr3_nt: TGTGCCAGCAGTTTCACGCTTAGGGGTGATACGCAGTATTTT; d_call: NA; v_call: TRBV12-3/TRBV12-4; j_call: TRBJ2-3; clone_size: NA
cdr3_aa: CASSLVSPPPYEQYF; cdr3_nt: TGTGCCAGCAGCTTGGTCTCACCTCCCCCCTACGAGCAGTACTTC; d_call: NA; v_call: TRBV7-8; j_call: TRBJ2-7; clone_size: NA
cdr3_aa: CASSPSRGVAEQYF; cdr3_nt: TGTGCCAGCAGCCCGAGTCGGGGGGTAGCCGAGCAGTACTTC; d_call: TRBD2; v_call: TRBV11-2; j_call: TRBJ2-7; clone_size: NA
cdr3_aa: CASSLILGNNSPLHF; cdr3_nt: TGTGCCAGCAGTCTAATCTTAGGGAATAATTCACCCCTCCACTTT; d_call: NA; v_call: TRBV28; j_call: TRBJ1-6; clone_size: NA
cdr3_aa: CASSFLDNQPQHF; cdr3_nt: TGTGCCAGCAGCTTCCTGGACAATCAGCCCCAGCATTTT; d_call: NA; v_call: TRBV5-6; j_call: TRBJ1-5; clone_size: NA
cdr3_aa: CSVEGGLAVEQFF; cdr3_nt: TGCAGCGTTGAAGGCGGGCTAGCCGTTGAGCAGTTCTTC; d_call: NA; v_call: TRBV29-1; j_call: TRBJ2-1; clone_size: NA
cdr3_aa: CASSRGGSVETQYF; cdr3_nt: TGTGCCAGCTCCAGAGGGGGGTCCGTGGAGACCCAGTACTTC; d_call: NA; v_call: TRBV18; j_call: TRBJ2-5; clone_size: NA
cdr3_aa: CASSLSSPSGYSYEQYF; cdr3_nt: TGCGCCAGCAGCTTGTCCAGCCCTAGCGGCTACTCCTACGAGCAGTACTTC; d_call: TRBD2; v_call: TRBV5-1; j_call: TRBJ2-7; clone_size: few
cdr3_aa: CASSVALAGVDSERFF; cdr3_nt: TGTGCCAGCAGCGTAGCGCTAGCGGGAGTAGATAGTGAGCGGTTCTTC; d_call: TRBD2; v_call: TRBV9; j_call: TRBJ2-1; clone_size: NA
cdr3_aa: CASSLSARNLYGYTF; cdr3_nt: TGTGCCAGCAGTTTATCGGCACGGAATCTCTATGGCTACACCTTC; d_call: NA; v_call: TRBV27; j_call: TRBJ1-2; clone_size: few
cdr3_aa: CASSREGVREQYF; cdr3_nt: TGTGCCAGCAGTCGAGAGGGGGTTCGCGAGCAGTACTTC; d_call: NA; v_call: TRBV11-3; j_call: TRBJ2-7; clone_size: NA
cdr3_aa: CASSQTRQGGRAGELFF; cdr3_nt: TGTGCCAGCAGCCAGACCCGACAGGGAGGGAGGGCCGGGGAGCTGTTTTTT; d_call: NA; v_call: TRBV5-5; j_call: TRBJ2-2; clone_size: NA
cdr3_aa: CASSSGIPTDTQYF; cdr3_nt: TGTGCCAGTAGTAGCGGGATACCCACCGATACGCAGTATTTT; d_call: NA; v_call: TRBV19; j_call: TRBJ2-3; clone_size: NA
cdr3_aa: CASRLQGAETQYF; cdr3_nt: TGTGCCAGCAGGCTACAGGGTGCGGAGACCCAGTACTTC; d_call: NA; v_call: TRBV11-2; j_call: TRBJ2-5; clone_size: many
cdr3_aa: CASSERLRGSTDTQYF; cdr3_nt: TGTGCCAGCAGTGAACGGCTCCGAGGGAGCACAGATACGCAGTATTTT; d_call: NA; v_call: TRBV6-1; j_call: TRBJ2-3; clone_size: few
cdr3_aa: CASSPGQGINEKLFF; cdr3_nt: TGTGCCAGCTCCCCGGGACAGGGGATTAATGAAAAACTGTTTTTT; d_call: TRBD1; v_call: TRBV18; j_call: TRBJ1-4; clone_size: many
cdr3_aa: CASSLTIRGHRDETQYF; cdr3_nt: TGTGCCAGCAGCCTTACAATCAGGGGGCATCGTGATGAGACCCAGTACTTC; d_call: TRBD1; v_call: TRBV11-2; j_call: TRBJ2-5; clone_size: NA
cdr3_aa: CASSLNQGRETQYF; cdr3_nt: TGCGCCAGCAGCTTGAATCAGGGGCGAGAGACCCAGTACTTC; d_call: NA; v_call: TRBV5-1; j_call: TRBJ2-5; clone_size: few
cdr3_aa: CSARDIGDGQYF; cdr3_nt: TGCAGTGCTAGAGATATCGGCGATGGGCAGTACTTC; d_call: NA; v_call: TRBV20-1; j_call: TRBJ2-7; clone_size: few